This TCR beta chain is drawn from a study of T cells in Graves' hyperthyroidism and ophthalmopathy. CDR3 length: 15 amino acids. V was clipped by 5 bases and J by 1 base; unmatched bases: 8. Uncontrolled infections, other autoimmune diseases, pregnancy or lactation led to exclusion of patients. There are a few counts of this clonotype. Amplified TCR beta CDR3 regions came from RNA transcripts. HTBI primers were the set used in a first-round RT-PCR of the TCR CDR3. TCRdb passed the multiplex PCR reads through MiXCR, listing each CDR3 protein once. The sample gives approximately 400,000 distinct CDR3 sequences, roughly 15% of which show up once; 15% to 20% is in the top ten.

The material sequenced was blood. The receptor's source is a woman younger than 45 with Graves' ophthalmopathy. V gene TRBV12-3 or TRBV12-4 combines with J gene TRBJ2-7; 7 bases fit TRBD2. In DNA, the CDR3 is TGTGCCAGCAGTATCACTAGCGACCTTTCCTACGAGCAGTACTTC. It codes for CASSITSDLSYEQYF.